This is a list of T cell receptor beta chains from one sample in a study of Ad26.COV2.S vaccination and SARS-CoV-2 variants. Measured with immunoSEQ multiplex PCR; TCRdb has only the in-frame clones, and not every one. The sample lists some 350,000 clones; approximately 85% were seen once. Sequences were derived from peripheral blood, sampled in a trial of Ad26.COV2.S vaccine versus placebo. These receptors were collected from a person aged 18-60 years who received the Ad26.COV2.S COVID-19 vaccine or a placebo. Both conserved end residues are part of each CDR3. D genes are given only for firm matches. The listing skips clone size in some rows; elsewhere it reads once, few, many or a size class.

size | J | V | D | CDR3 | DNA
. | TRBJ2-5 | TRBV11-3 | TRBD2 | CASSLAAGAETQYF | TGTGCCAGCAGCTTAGCCGCGGGAGCAGAGACCCAGTACTTC
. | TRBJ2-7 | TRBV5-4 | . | CASSKGEAPSEQYF | TGTGCCAGCAGCAAGGGGGAGGCCCCATCCGAGCAGTACTTC
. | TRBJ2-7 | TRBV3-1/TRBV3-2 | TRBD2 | CASSQAGAGYEQYF | TGTGCCAGCAGCCAAGCGGGAGCGGGGTACGAGCAGTACTTC
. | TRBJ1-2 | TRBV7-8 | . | CASSLRIWQESNYGYTF | TGTGCCAGCAGCTTAAGGATCTGGCAGGAATCTAACTATGGCTACACCTTC
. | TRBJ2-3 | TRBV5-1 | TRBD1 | CASSLTDRGRGTDTQYF | TGCGCCAGCAGCTTGACTGACAGGGGGCGAGGCACAGATACGCAGTATTTT
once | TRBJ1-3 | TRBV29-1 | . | CSVEGIGQRSGNTIYF | TGCAGCGTTGAAGGTATAGGACAGCGCTCTGGAAACACCATATATTTT
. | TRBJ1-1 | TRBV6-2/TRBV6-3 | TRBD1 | CASSPGQGTNTEAFF | TGTGCCAGCAGCCCCGGACAGGGGACAAACACTGAAGCTTTCTTT
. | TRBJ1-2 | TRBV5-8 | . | CASSLRGIGFNYGYTF | TGTGCCAGCAGCTTGCGGGGAATTGGGTTTAACTATGGCTACACCTTC
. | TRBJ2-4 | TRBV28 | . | CASSLGGGNGNIQYF | TGTGCCAGCAGTTTAGGGGGGGGCAATGGGAACATTCAGTACTTC
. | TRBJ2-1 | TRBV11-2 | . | CASSLIVLNSYNEQFF | TGTGCCAGCAGCTTAATAGTGTTAAATTCCTACAATGAGCAGTTCTTC
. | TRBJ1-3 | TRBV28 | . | CASSLPQLSGNTIYF | TGTGCCAGCAGTTTACCGCAGCTCTCTGGAAACACCATATATTTT
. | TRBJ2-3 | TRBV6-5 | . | CASSYSTREVPDTQYF | TGTGCCAGCAGTTACTCGACCAGGGAGGTGCCAGATACGCAGTATTTT
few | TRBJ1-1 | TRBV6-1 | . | CASSAQGMGVLNTEAFF | TGTGCCAGCAGTGCGCAGGGGATGGGGGTTCTTAACACTGAAGCTTTCTTT
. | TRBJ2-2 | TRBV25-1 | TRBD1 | CASEDRGRVTGELFF | TGTGCCAGCGAGGACAGGGGGCGAGTCACCGGGGAGCTGTTTTTT
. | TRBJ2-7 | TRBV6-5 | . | CASRYSGTDYEQYF | TGTGCCAGCAGATATTCCGGGACGGACTACGAGCAGTACTTC
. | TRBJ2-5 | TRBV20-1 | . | CSAIQQETQYF | TGCAGTGCTATCCAACAAGAGACCCAGTACTTC
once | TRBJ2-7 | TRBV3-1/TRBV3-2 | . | CASSQDNRQTYEQYF | TGTGCCAGCAGCCAAGATAACAGACAGACCTACGAGCAGTACTTC
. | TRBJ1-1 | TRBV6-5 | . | CASAFTPHTEAFF | TGTGCCAGTGCTTTCACCCCCCACACTGAAGCTTTCTTT
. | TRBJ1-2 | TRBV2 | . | CASSEAGARASYGYTF | TGTGCCAGCAGTGAAGCTGGGGCACGAGCCTCCTATGGCTACACCTTC
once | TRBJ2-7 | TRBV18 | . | CASSPREGAVEQYF | TGTGCCAGCTCACCCCGGGAGGGGGCTGTAGAGCAGTACTTC
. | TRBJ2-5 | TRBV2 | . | CASSERASSGETQYF | TGTGCCAGCAGTGAAAGGGCTAGTTCGGGAGAGACCCAGTACTTC
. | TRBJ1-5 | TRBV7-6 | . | CASSLGGAQGNQPQHF | TGTGCCAGCAGCTTAGGGGGCGCGCAGGGCAATCAGCCCCAGCATTTT
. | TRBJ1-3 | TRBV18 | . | CASSPPRQGNTIYF | TGTGCCAGCTCACCACCCAGGCAGGGAAACACCATATATTTT
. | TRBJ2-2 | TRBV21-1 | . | CANGTGGPFGELFF | TGTGCCAACGGGACGGGAGGGCCATTCGGGGAGCTGTTTTTT
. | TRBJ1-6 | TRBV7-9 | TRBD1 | CASRSGTASYNSPLHF | TGTGCCAGCAGATCCGGGACAGCCTCATATAATTCACCCCTCCACTTT
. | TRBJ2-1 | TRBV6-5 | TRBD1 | CASSRTGDEQFF | TGTGCCAGCAGCAGAACAGGGGATGAGCAGTTCTTC
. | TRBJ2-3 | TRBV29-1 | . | CSVVLGGSTDTQYF | TGCAGCGTTGTTCTCGGGGGAAGCACAGATACGCAGTATTTT
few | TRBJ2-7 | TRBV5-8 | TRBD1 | CASSLARGTAYEQYF | TGTGCCAGCAGCTTGGCGAGAGGGACAGCCTACGAGCAGTACTTC
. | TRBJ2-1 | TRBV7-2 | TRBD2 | CASSYQAGASYNEQFF | TGTGCCAGCAGCTACCAAGCGGGGGCTTCCTACAATGAGCAGTTCTTC
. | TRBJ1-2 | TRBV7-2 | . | CASSSRFSNYGYTF | TGTGCCAGCAGCTCTCGGTTTTCCAACTATGGCTACACCTTC
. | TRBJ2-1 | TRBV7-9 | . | CASSSNRAGNEQFF | TGTGCCAGCAGCTCAAACAGGGCCGGCAATGAGCAGTTCTTC
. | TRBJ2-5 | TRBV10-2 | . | CASSEGQTQYF | TGCGCCAGCAGTGAAGGGCAGACCCAGTACTTC
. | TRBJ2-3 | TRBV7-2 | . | CASSPRGGQSQTDTQYF | TGTGCCAGCAGCCCGAGGGGGGGGCAATCCCAAACAGATACGCAGTATTTT
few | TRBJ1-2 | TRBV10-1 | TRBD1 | CASSSQGQTNYGYTF | TGCGCCAGCAGTTCACAGGGGCAGACTAACTATGGCTACACCTTC
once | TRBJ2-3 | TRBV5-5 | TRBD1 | CASFTGQGTDTQYF | TGTGCCAGCTTCACCGGACAGGGCACAGATACGCAGTATTTT
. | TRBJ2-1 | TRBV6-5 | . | CASRSHSYNEQFF | TGTGCCAGCCGGAGTCACTCCTACAATGAGCAGTTCTTC